What follows are 23 T cell receptor beta chains derived from one specimen sequenced in a study of tumor-infiltrating lymphocytes in primary liver carcinoma. Priming with a constant-region primer yielded TCR beta cDNA from around 540 ng total RNA. Three rounds of nested multiplex PCR with slightly modified ARM-PCR produced TCR beta libraries. A C-beta reverse primer was combined with TRBV1-TRBV30 forward primers in the first two PCR rounds, and each round had roughly 9 cycles. TCRdb used MiXCR to reprocess the multiplex PCR reads, holding one entry per CDR3 protein. Of 80,000 or so distinct CDR3 sequences listed, around 75% are singletons. Each 20-30 mg portion of unsorted bulk tissue served as the source for co-extraction of RNA and DNA. The sequenced sample was liver tumor tissue from sampling region 4. Subset in this sample: tumor region T4, right-lateral pole. The origin of the receptors is a woman aged 55-69 years with primary liver carcinoma and hepatitis B virus infection.

This clonotype has a handful of counts. The V gene is TRBV7-9, the J gene TRBJ2-3; 11 nucleotides align to TRBD2. The CDR3 totals 16 residues. Trimming at V came to 1 base and at J to 6 bases, leaving 6 bases not matched to a gene. The germline CDR1 and CDR2 sequences are SEHNR and FQNEAQ (reference sequence). This CDR3 reads CASSLGLAGGTDTQYF. CDR3 bases: TGTGCCAGCAGCTTAGGTCTAGCGGGAGGAACCGATACGCAGTATTTT.

As for this clonotype: This may be a read error: a much more frequent sequence differs by one nucleotide. The V call is TRBV7-8, the J call TRBJ2-4; D call uncertain. Germline-derived CDR1 and CDR2 are SGHVS and FQNEAQ. V lost 1 base and J 7 bases, leaving 14 bases between the germline ends. This CDR3 comprises 15 residues. The CDR3 is CASSLGVPGSNIQYF. CDR3 sequence (DNA): TGTGCCAGCAGCTTAGGAGTCCCCGGAAGTAACATTCAGTACTTC.

This clonotype was recorded many times. A much bigger clone sits one base away, suggesting this may be a read error. The rearrangement uses TRBV11-3 and TRBJ2-5, with D perhaps given as TRBD1 or TRBD2 (5 bases each). Germline values: CDR1 SGHNT, CDR2 YENEEA. The CDR3 has 16 residues. The CDR3 DNA reads TGTGCCAGCAGCTTAGCCCCTGGGGGTGCCCAAGAGACCCGGTACTTC. This encodes CASSLAPGGAQETRYF. Looking up the rest from reference TRBV11-3 and TRBJ2-5 gives the full variable domain: EAGVVQSPRYKIIEKKQPVAFWCNPISGHNTLYWYLQNLGQGPELLIRYENEEAVDDSQLPKDRFSAERLKGVDSTLKIQPAELGDSAVYLCASSLAPGGAQETRYFGPGTRLLVL.

This sequence joins TRBV20-1 and TRBJ1-2; no reliable D call. V was pared by 1 base and J by 2 bases, with 8 bases between. Germline V gene sequence: CDR1 DFQATT, CDR2 SNEGSKA (reference sequence). The CDR3 sequence is 13 residues long. In nucleotides, the CDR3 is TGCAGTGCTAGAGGGGGATCCAACTATGGCTACACCTTC. As protein: CSARGGSNYGYTF.

This clonotype has a single count. One end of the junction fails to match germline, which may point to a read error. The chain is built from TRBV29-1 and TRBJ2-1, with TRBD2 matching over 9 bases. This CDR3 is 17 amino acids long. From germline, CDR1 is SQVTM and CDR2 ANQGSEA. The CDR3 bases are TGCAGCATCCACACGGCTAGCGGGACGTCCCGAAAGAGTGCGCAGTTCTTT. Translating gives CSIHTASGTSRKSAQFF.

For this clonotype: With a much larger clone just one base away, this may be a read error. V usage is TRBV28 and J usage is TRBJ2-5, with D unclear. The CDR3 runs to 12 residues. The germline V gene encodes CDR1 MDHEN and CDR2 SYDVKM. V was shortened by 2 bases and J by 7 bases, with 8 bases between the two germline ends. In DNA form, the CDR3 reads TGTGCCAGCAGTTTAGTTTGGGTGACCCAGTACTTC. This sequence encodes CASSLVWVTQYF.

This clonotype has a handful of counts. A clone one base away is much larger, so this may be a read error. In DNA, the CDR3 is TGCAACGTAGCCACCGATGCTATCGCTTTCTTT. Protein: CNVATDAIAFF. This chain uses TRBV29-1 with TRBJ1-1; unclear D gene. The germline gives CDR1 SQVTM, CDR2 ANQGSEA. The CDR3 covers 11 residues.

This chain links TRBV5-6 with TRBJ2-3; D is possibly TRBD1 (6 bases). Germline-derived CDR1 and CDR2 are SGHDT and YYEEEE. The CDR3 loop spans 16 amino acids. CDR3 protein: CLSSSTGTTRTDTQYF. CDR3 nucleotides: TGTCTCAGCAGCTCCACCGGGACAACTCGCACAGATACGCAGTATTTT.

This clonotype has a handful of counts. The chain employs TRBV30 and TRBJ1-1; D possibly corresponds to TRBD1 (5 bases). The ends were cut back, 6 bases at V and 5 bases at J, with 16 bases in the middle. The CDR3 loop spans 13 amino acids. The germline CDR1 and CDR2 sequences are GTSNPN and SVGIG (reference sequence). The CDR3 coding sequence is TGTGCCTGCCCCGGGACCTCAACAACTGAAGCTTTCTTT. It encodes CACPGTSTTEAFF.

The table lists this clonotype with a count of one. The germline gene is not matched at one end of the junction; a read error may be the cause. The chain uses TRBV29-1 and TRBJ1-1; maybe TRBD1 (5 bases). CDR3 length: 13 residues. In germline, CDR1 is SQVTM, CDR2 ANQGSEA. CDR3 loop: CGVESAGRLEAFF. In DNA, the CDR3 is TGCGGCGTTGAATCTGCAGGGAGGCTCGAAGCTTTCTTT.

The CDR3 loop is CSVEGGRRNTEAFF. CDR3 DNA: TGCAGCGTTGAGGGGGGGCGGCGGAACACTGAAGCTTTCTTT. This chain links TRBV29-1 with TRBJ1-1, with D perhaps matching TRBD1 (6 bases). The germline CDR1 and CDR2 sequences are SQVTM and ANQGSEA. The V end was cut by 3 bases, the J end by 1 base, with 12 bases between. There are 14 residues in the CDR3.

This clonotype was seen only once. Relative to the germline gene, one junction end is altered; a read error may explain this. V is TRBV11-1 and J is TRBJ1-3; weak D call: TRBD1 (5 bases). Germline V CDR1 and CDR2: SGHAT, FQDESV (reference sequence). The CDR3 extends over 18 amino acids. The DNA of the CDR3 is TGTACCAGCAGCTTCAATCCATCGCCAGGGAACTCAGGAAACACCATATATTTT. Its protein product is CTSSFNPSPGNSGNTIYF. The entire variable domain, with the rest obtained from reference TRBV11-1 and TRBJ1-3, is as follows: EAEVAQSPRYKITEKSQAVAFWCDPISGHATLYWYRQILGQGPELLVQFQDESVVDDSQLPKDRFSAERLKGVDSTLKIQPAELGDSAMYLCTSSFNPSPGNSGNTIYFGEGSWLTVV.

With respect to this clonotype: The junction does not match germline at one end; this may be a read error. V is TRBV11-3 and J is TRBJ2-7; TRBD1 or TRBD2 may be the D gene (5 bases each). Germline assignment: CDR1 SGHNT and CDR2 YENEEA. The CDR3 has 14 residues. The CDR3 spells CAGSIMSWGYEQYF. DNA for the CDR3: TGTGCCGGCAGCATAATGAGTTGGGGGTACGAGCAGTACTTC.

Worth noting for this clonotype: The junction differs from germline at one of its ends, possibly a read error. V is TRBV6-5 and J is TRBJ2-1; D is undetermined. This CDR3 spans 13 amino acids. CDR1 and CDR2 from the germline V gene are MNHEY and SVGAGI. CDR3 sequence (DNA): TGTGCCAGCTGTTACTCATCAGACAATGAGCAGTTCTTC. This gives the protein CASCYSSDNEQFF.

In its sample, this clonotype was seen many times. It may be a read error: a sequence one base away is much more abundant. The chain links TRBV2 to TRBJ1-4; D is possibly TRBD1 (5 bases). The CDR3 totals 14 residues. Germline V lookup: CDR1 SNHLY, CDR2 FYNNEI. In nucleotides, the CDR3 is TGTACCAGCAGCGAGACAGCAACTAATGAAAAACTGTTTTTT. This sequence encodes CTSSETATNEKLFF.

CDR3 bases: TGTGCCGGCTGCAGGAGACTAGCGGGAGGGCCGGGGGACGAGCAGTTCTTC. Its protein is CAGCRRLAGGPGDEQFF. J is TRBJ2-1 and V is TRBV11-2, with 14 nucleotides matching TRBD2. J gave up 10 bases and V 11 bases, and 19 bases lay outside the gene matches. Germline CDR1 is SGHAT and CDR2 is FQNNGV. The CDR3 covers 17 residues.

About this clonotype itself: A read error may account for a junction end that differs from germline. The chain recombines TRBV29-1 with TRBJ2-7; tentative D call: TRBD1 (5 bases). The V gene's germline CDR1 is SQVTM and CDR2 ANQGSEA. The CDR3 is made up of 12 amino acids. The CDR3 DNA reads as TGTGGCGTTGCCCCAGGGTCCTACGAGCAGTACTTC. It translates to CGVAPGSYEQYF.

Regarding this clonotype: This sequence may be a read error, since a much larger clone differs from it by one base. V usage is TRBV5-1 and J usage is TRBJ1-3; no clear D. Deletions cut 0 bases from V and 1 base from J, with 11 bases between. This CDR3 comprises 16 residues. Germline assignment: CDR1 SGHRS and CDR2 YFSETQ. This chain's CDR3 is CASSLVSEGSGNTIYF. In DNA form, the CDR3 reads TGCGCCAGCAGCTTGGTGTCAGAGGGATCTGGAAACACCATATATTTT.

In regard to this clonotype: Germline and junction disagree at one end, which may indicate a read error. The chain uses TRBV6-5 and TRBJ2-1; TRBD1 might be the D (6 bases). The CDR3 sequence is 16 residues long. Per the germline V gene, CDR1 is MNHEY and CDR2 is SVGAGI. DNA for the CDR3: TGTGCCAGCAGTCGTGACGGGACACGTACCTATAATGAGCAGTTCTTC. Amino acid sequence: CASSRDGTRTYNEQFF.

The genes are TRBV11-3 and TRBJ2-1; perhaps D is TRBD1 or TRBD2 (6 bases each). CDR3 length equals 13 residues. Trimming took 6 bases from V and 14 from J, leaving 20 bases between them. CDR1 and CDR2 from the germline V gene are SGHNT and YENEEA. Here the CDR3 reads CASSAGGYNGEFF. The CDR3 DNA reads TGTGCCAGCAGTGCCGGGGGCTATAATGGGGAGTTCTTC.

Note on this clonotype: A read error may be the cause here, since a much bigger clone is one base away. The rearrangement uses TRBV7-9 and TRBJ2-7; 8 positions match TRBD2. This CDR3 is 13 amino acids long. The germline V gene has CDR1 SEHNR and CDR2 FQNEAQ (reference sequence). CDR3 bases: TGTGCCGGCAGCGCGTTAGCGGGACTCGAGCAGTACTTC. Translation: CAGSALAGLEQYF.

On this clonotype itself: The junction does not match germline at one end; this may be a read error. The chain employs TRBV6-5 and TRBJ1-1; D ambiguous. The CDR3 length is 14 residues. Germline CDR1 reads MNHEY; CDR2 reads SVGAGI. The CDR3 nucleotides are TGTGCCAGCAATTACGATGTTTCCCAGAGTAAAGCTTTCTTT. Encoded protein: CASNYDVSQSKAFF.

With respect to this clonotype: Compared with germline, one end of the junction differs, possibly owing to a read error. The chain employs TRBV6-5 and TRBJ2-1; D uncertain. The CDR3 runs 14 residues. Per the germline V gene, CDR1 is MNHEY and CDR2 is SVGAGI. CDR3 nucleotide sequence: TGTGCCAACAGTTACTCCCCTAACACTAATGGGCAGTTCTTC. Encoded protein: CANSYSPNTNGQFF.